These T cell receptor beta chains were read from a single sample in a study of blood T cell repertoires in COVID-19. Sequencing was performed with immunoSEQ multiplex PCR; in TCRdb, only in-frame clones are kept and a portion is missing. This sample has about 250,000 clones; roughly 80% occur once, and the top ten carry 5%. The sample was PBMCs or T cells enriched from blood (not recorded which). These TCRs come from a man aged 40-55 years who had been exposed to COVID-19. Both conserved end residues are part of each CDR3. The order of the fields is V gene, D gene, clone size, J gene, CDR3 DNA, CDR3 protein. The D gene is left open where the match is weak. Only some rows state a clone size, as once, few, many or a class for expanded clones.

v_gene: TRBV7-3; d_gene: TRBD2; abundance: NA; j_gene: TRBJ2-3; CDR3nt: TGTGCCAGCAGCTTTGGTTTGCGGGAGTCGCAGTATTTT; CDR3aa: CASSFGLRESQYF
v_gene: TRBV7-9; d_gene: NA; abundance: few; j_gene: TRBJ2-6; CDR3nt: TGTGCCAGCAGCCCGTACCGGGGCTCTGGGGCCAACGTCCTGACTTTC; CDR3aa: CASSPYRGSGANVLTF
v_gene: TRBV6-1; d_gene: NA; abundance: few; j_gene: TRBJ1-5; CDR3nt: TGTGCCAGCAGTGCCCGCTATCCAATGAATAGCAATCAGCCCCAGCATTTT; CDR3aa: CASSARYPMNSNQPQHF
v_gene: TRBV18; d_gene: NA; abundance: NA; j_gene: TRBJ2-5; CDR3nt: TGTGCCAGCTCACCCAACACAGGGACGGGAGAGACCCAGTACTTC; CDR3aa: CASSPNTGTGETQYF
v_gene: TRBV7-9; d_gene: TRBD1; abundance: NA; j_gene: TRBJ1-1; CDR3nt: TGTGCCGGACAGGGGGCAGCGGCGATGAACACTGAAGCTTTCTTT; CDR3aa: CAGQGAAAMNTEAFF
v_gene: TRBV6-1; d_gene: TRBD1; abundance: NA; j_gene: TRBJ1-1; CDR3nt: TGTGCCAGCAGTGAAAGGGGGCAGGATACTGAAGCTTTCTTT; CDR3aa: CASSERGQDTEAFF
v_gene: TRBV30; d_gene: TRBD2; abundance: NA; j_gene: TRBJ2-3; CDR3nt: TGTGCCTGGAGTGGCGGCGGGGGGAGAAGTCCCGATACGCAGTATTTT; CDR3aa: CAWSGGGGRSPDTQYF
v_gene: TRBV9; d_gene: NA; abundance: few; j_gene: TRBJ1-1; CDR3nt: TGTGCCAGCAGCGTAGCCCCGACAGCCCAGAACACTGAAGCTTTCTTT; CDR3aa: CASSVAPTAQNTEAFF
v_gene: TRBV19; d_gene: NA; abundance: NA; j_gene: TRBJ1-2; CDR3nt: TGTGCCAGTAGTATAGGGGCCCAAAGGGGAAATGGCTACACCTTC; CDR3aa: CASSIGAQRGNGYTF
v_gene: TRBV11-2; d_gene: TRBD1; abundance: NA; j_gene: TRBJ2-5; CDR3nt: TGTGCCAGCAGCCACGACAGGGGAGCGGAGACCCAGTACTTC; CDR3aa: CASSHDRGAETQYF
v_gene: TRBV24-1; d_gene: NA; abundance: many; j_gene: TRBJ2-2; CDR3nt: TGTGCCACCAGAGACGTGAGGACCGGGGAGCTGTTTTTT; CDR3aa: CATRDVRTGELFF
v_gene: TRBV19; d_gene: TRBD1; abundance: NA; j_gene: TRBJ2-5; CDR3nt: TGTGCCAGTAGTACCCGCCGGGACAGAGAGACCCAGTACTTC; CDR3aa: CASSTRRDRETQYF
v_gene: TRBV25-1; d_gene: NA; abundance: NA; j_gene: TRBJ2-4; CDR3nt: TGTGCCAGCAGTGAATCGGGTGGTACCCGAAACATTCAGTACTTC; CDR3aa: CASSESGGTRNIQYF
v_gene: TRBV10-3; d_gene: NA; abundance: NA; j_gene: TRBJ2-1; CDR3nt: TGTGCCATCAGCCTAACTAATAATGAGCAGTTCTTC; CDR3aa: CAISLTNNEQFF
v_gene: TRBV5-4; d_gene: TRBD1; abundance: NA; j_gene: TRBJ2-1; CDR3nt: TGTGCCAGCAGCTCACCGGGACAGGACAATGAGCAGTTCTTC; CDR3aa: CASSSPGQDNEQFF
v_gene: TRBV5-1; d_gene: TRBD1; abundance: NA; j_gene: TRBJ1-6; CDR3nt: TGCGCCAGCAGCCGAAAGACAGGGTCCGGATCACCCCTCCACTTT; CDR3aa: CASSRKTGSGSPLHF
v_gene: TRBV29-1; d_gene: TRBD1; abundance: NA; j_gene: TRBJ1-2; CDR3nt: TGCAGCGTTGACACCGACAGGGGTAGTGGCTACACCTTC; CDR3aa: CSVDTDRGSGYTF
v_gene: TRBV27; d_gene: NA; abundance: NA; j_gene: TRBJ1-2; CDR3nt: TGTGCCAGCAGTTCCCGGGAAGTTAACTATGGCTACACCTTC; CDR3aa: CASSSREVNYGYTF
v_gene: TRBV6-6; d_gene: TRBD1; abundance: NA; j_gene: TRBJ1-1; CDR3nt: TGTGCCAGCAGACAGACAGGGGGCTGGTCTGAAGCTTTCTTT; CDR3aa: CASRQTGGWSEAFF
v_gene: TRBV5-1; d_gene: TRBD1; abundance: NA; j_gene: TRBJ1-3; CDR3nt: TGCGCCAGCAGCCGGGAACCGGGACAGGGCTCTGGAAACACCATATATTTT; CDR3aa: CASSREPGQGSGNTIYF
v_gene: TRBV24-1; d_gene: NA; abundance: NA; j_gene: TRBJ2-3; CDR3nt: TGTGCCACCTCCGGGTACGATACGCAGTATTTT; CDR3aa: CATSGYDTQYF
v_gene: TRBV3-1/TRBV3-2; d_gene: NA; abundance: NA; j_gene: TRBJ1-5; CDR3nt: TGTGCCAGCAGCCGGTCGAGAAATCAGCCCCAGCATTTT; CDR3aa: CASSRSRNQPQHF
v_gene: TRBV27; d_gene: NA; abundance: NA; j_gene: TRBJ1-2; CDR3nt: TGTGCCAGCAGTTTAACTAAGCCTAATGGCTACACCTTC; CDR3aa: CASSLTKPNGYTF
v_gene: TRBV5-8; d_gene: NA; abundance: NA; j_gene: TRBJ1-1; CDR3nt: TGTGCCAGCAGCTCAGTGACTGAAGCTTTCTTT; CDR3aa: CASSSVTEAFF
v_gene: TRBV30; d_gene: NA; abundance: NA; j_gene: TRBJ1-4; CDR3nt: TGTGCCTGGGGACGGGTGAATGAAAAACTGTTTTTT; CDR3aa: CAWGRVNEKLFF
v_gene: TRBV19; d_gene: NA; abundance: NA; j_gene: TRBJ1-6; CDR3nt: TGTGCCAGTAGTTTGTCCTTCGCGGGGGGCAGTGATTCACCCCTCCACTTT; CDR3aa: CASSLSFAGGSDSPLHF
v_gene: TRBV5-1; d_gene: TRBD1; abundance: NA; j_gene: TRBJ2-1; CDR3nt: TGCGCCAGCAGCTGGAGGCGGGAAAGACAGGGGAGGTACAATGAGCAGTTCTTC; CDR3aa: CASSWRRERQGRYNEQFF
v_gene: TRBV29-1; d_gene: NA; abundance: few; j_gene: TRBJ1-2; CDR3nt: TGCAGCGTTACGAGCGACTATGGCTACACCTTC; CDR3aa: CSVTSDYGYTF
v_gene: TRBV7-9; d_gene: TRBD2; abundance: NA; j_gene: TRBJ2-1; CDR3nt: TGTGCCAGCAGCTTTACTAGCGGGAGGGCCCGGGTGTACAATGAGCAGTTCTTC; CDR3aa: CASSFTSGRARVYNEQFF
v_gene: TRBV5-4; d_gene: NA; abundance: once; j_gene: TRBJ1-6; CDR3nt: TGTGCCAGCAGCTTGGGGCAGGGAACGGTTAATTCACCCCTCCACTTT; CDR3aa: CASSLGQGTVNSPLHF
v_gene: TRBV11-2; d_gene: TRBD2; abundance: once; j_gene: TRBJ2-1; CDR3nt: TGTGCCAGCAGGTTTAGTATTCTGAGCGGGAGTGGAGAGCAGTTCTTC; CDR3aa: CASRFSILSGSGEQFF
v_gene: TRBV3-1/TRBV3-2; d_gene: TRBD2; abundance: NA; j_gene: TRBJ2-3; CDR3nt: TGTGCCAGCAGCGGGGGGGGGACAGATACGCAGTATTTT; CDR3aa: CASSGGGTDTQYF
v_gene: TRBV14; d_gene: NA; abundance: NA; j_gene: TRBJ1-2; CDR3nt: TGTGCCAGCAGCCAGGGGAGACCCTATGGCTACACCTTC; CDR3aa: CASSQGRPYGYTF
v_gene: TRBV19; d_gene: TRBD2; abundance: NA; j_gene: TRBJ2-1; CDR3nt: TGTGCCAGTAGTATAGTGGGTAGCGGGACCTACAATGAGCAGTTCTTC; CDR3aa: CASSIVGSGTYNEQFF
v_gene: TRBV14; d_gene: TRBD1; abundance: NA; j_gene: TRBJ1-1; CDR3nt: TGTGCCAGCAGCCCCAGGGGGGATCAGGGAGCTTTCTTT; CDR3aa: CASSPRGDQGAFF
v_gene: TRBV24-1; d_gene: NA; abundance: NA; j_gene: TRBJ2-7; CDR3nt: TGTGCCACCAGTGGAGGTTCTAGGGGGGACAGATCCTACGAGCAGTACTTC; CDR3aa: CATSGGSRGDRSYEQYF
v_gene: TRBV6-5; d_gene: NA; abundance: NA; j_gene: TRBJ2-7; CDR3nt: TGTGCCAGCAGTACCCAAACAGGGGGGGCCTACGAGCAGTACTTC; CDR3aa: CASSTQTGGAYEQYF